This T cell receptor (beta chain) originates from a study of T cells in Graves' hyperthyroidism and ophthalmopathy. Trimming took off 3 bases at V and 4 bases at J, with 12 bases between the two ends. This CDR3 has 14 amino acids. Per the germline V gene, CDR1 is MGHDK and CDR2 is SYGVNS. Many counts were recorded for this clonotype. Its antigen is still unknown. Study observations and caveats: Among clonotypes expanded in thyroid above 0.001, most were also found in blood. In the analysis, a 13 V-J model separated ophthalmopathy from stable hyperthyroidism.

Amplified TCR beta CDR3 regions derived from RNA transcripts. The HTBI set primed first-round TCR CDR3 RT-PCR. TCRdb reprocessed the multiplex PCR reads via MiXCR and lists one record per CDR3 protein. The sample yields over 250,000 distinct CDR3 sequences, around 13% seen once. Sequenced: blood. The chain has TRBV25-1 and TRBJ2-5, with D possibly being TRBD1 or TRBD2 (5 bases each). This receptor was obtained from a woman in her thirties or forties with Graves' ophthalmopathy. The CDR3 loop is CASSDTGTIETQYF. The CDR3 DNA sequence: TGTGCCAGCAGTGATACCGGGACGATAGAGACCCAGTACTTC. The variable domain in full, completed from reference TRBV25-1 and TRBJ2-5, reads EADIYQTPRYLVIGTGKKITLECSQTMGHDKMYWYQQDPGMELHLIHYSYGVNSTEKGDLSSESTVSRIRTEHFPLTLESARPSHTSQYLCASSDTGTIETQYFGPGTRLLVL.